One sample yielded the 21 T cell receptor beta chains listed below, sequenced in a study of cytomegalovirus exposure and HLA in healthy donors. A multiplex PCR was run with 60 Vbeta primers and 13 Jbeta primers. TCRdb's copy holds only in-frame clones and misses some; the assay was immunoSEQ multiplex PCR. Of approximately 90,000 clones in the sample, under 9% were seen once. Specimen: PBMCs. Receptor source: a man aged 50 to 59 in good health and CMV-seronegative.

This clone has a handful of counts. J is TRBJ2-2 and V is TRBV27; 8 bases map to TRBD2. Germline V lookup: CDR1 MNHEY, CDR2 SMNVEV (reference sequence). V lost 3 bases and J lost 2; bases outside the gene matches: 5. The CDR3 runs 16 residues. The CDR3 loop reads CASSFAGGLNTGELFF. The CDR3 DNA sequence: TGTGCCAGCAGTTTCGCGGGAGGCCTAAACACCGGGGAGCTGTTTTTT.

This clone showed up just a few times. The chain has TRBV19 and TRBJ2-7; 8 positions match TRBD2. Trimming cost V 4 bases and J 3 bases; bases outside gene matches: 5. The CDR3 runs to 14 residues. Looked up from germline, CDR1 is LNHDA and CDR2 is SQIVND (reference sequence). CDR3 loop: CASSTGGARYEQYF. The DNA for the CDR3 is TGTGCCAGTAGTACGGGAGGGGCGCGCTACGAGCAGTACTTC.

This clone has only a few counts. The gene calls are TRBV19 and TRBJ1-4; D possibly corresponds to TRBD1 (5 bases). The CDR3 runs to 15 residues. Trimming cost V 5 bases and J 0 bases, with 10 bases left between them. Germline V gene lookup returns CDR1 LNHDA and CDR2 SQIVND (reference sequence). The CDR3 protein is CASSDSSATNEKLFF. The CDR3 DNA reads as TGTGCCAGTAGTGACAGCTCTGCAACTAATGAAAAACTGTTTTTT.

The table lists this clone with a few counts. CDR3 nucleotide sequence: TGTGCCACCAGCAGAGAAGGGGACGAGCAGTACTTC. It yields the protein CATSREGDEQYF. The chain links TRBV15 to TRBJ2-7; maybe TRBD1 (5 bases). Trimming removed 0 bases from V and 5 bases from J, with 5 bases in between. The CDR3 loop spans 12 amino acids. Germline loops: CDR1 LNHNV, CDR2 YYDKDF (reference sequence).

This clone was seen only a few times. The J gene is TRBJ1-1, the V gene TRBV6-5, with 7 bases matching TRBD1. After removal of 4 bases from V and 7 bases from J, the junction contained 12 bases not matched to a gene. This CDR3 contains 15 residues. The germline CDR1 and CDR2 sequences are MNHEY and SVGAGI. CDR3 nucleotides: TGTGCCAGCAGTTTCGTTGGGACAGCCGCTATTGAAGCTTTCTTT. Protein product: CASSFVGTAAIEAFF.

The DNA of the CDR3 is TGTGCCAGCTCCCCAGCGGGCTCGGCTAATGAAAAACTGTTTTTT. This encodes CASSPAGSANEKLFF. This sequence joins TRBV18 and TRBJ1-4; D is undetermined. The CDR3 runs 15 residues. Trimming pared 6 bases from V and 3 bases from J, leaving 14 bases between. Germline loops: CDR1 KGHSH, CDR2 LQKENI.

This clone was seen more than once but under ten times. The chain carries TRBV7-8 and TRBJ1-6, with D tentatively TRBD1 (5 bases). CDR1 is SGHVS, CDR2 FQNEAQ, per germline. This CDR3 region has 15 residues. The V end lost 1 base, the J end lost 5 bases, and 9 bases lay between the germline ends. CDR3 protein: CASSLVDSDNSPLHF. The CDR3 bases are TGTGCCAGCAGCTTAGTCGACAGCGATAATTCACCCCTCCACTTT. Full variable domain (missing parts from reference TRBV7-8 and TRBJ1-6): GAGVSQSPRYKVAKRGQDVALRCDPISGHVSLFWYQQALGQGPEFLTYFQNEAQLDKSGLPSDRFFAERPEGSVSTLKIQRTQQEDSAVYLCASSLVDSDNSPLHFGNGTRLTVT.

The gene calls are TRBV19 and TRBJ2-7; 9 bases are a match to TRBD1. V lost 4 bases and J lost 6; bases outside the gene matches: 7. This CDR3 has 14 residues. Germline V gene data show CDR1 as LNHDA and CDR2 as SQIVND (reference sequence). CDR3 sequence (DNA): TGTGCCAGTAGTACCGGGACAGGGTACGGCGAGCAGTACTTC. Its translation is CASSTGTGYGEQYF.

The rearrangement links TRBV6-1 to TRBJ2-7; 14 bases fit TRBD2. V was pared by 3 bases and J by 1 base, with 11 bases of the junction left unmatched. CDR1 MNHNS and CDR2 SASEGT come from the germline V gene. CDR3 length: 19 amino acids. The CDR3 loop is CASSDLSGTSGSISYEQYF. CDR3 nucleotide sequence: TGTGCCAGCAGTGACCTGTCCGGGACTAGCGGGAGCATTTCCTACGAGCAGTACTTC.

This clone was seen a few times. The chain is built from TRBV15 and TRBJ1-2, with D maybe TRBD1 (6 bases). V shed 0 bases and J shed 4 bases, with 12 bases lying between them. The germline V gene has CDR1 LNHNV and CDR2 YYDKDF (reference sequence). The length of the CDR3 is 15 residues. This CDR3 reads CATSREYRDLYGYTF. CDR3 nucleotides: TGTGCCACCAGCAGAGAATACAGGGACCTCTATGGCTACACCTTC. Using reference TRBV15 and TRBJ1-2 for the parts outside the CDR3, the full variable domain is DAMVIQNPRYQVTQFGKPVTLSCSQTLNHNVMYWYQQKSSQAPKLLFHYYDKDFNNEADTPDNFQSRRPNTSFCFLDIRSPGLGDTAMYLCATSREYRDLYGYTFGSGTRLTVV.

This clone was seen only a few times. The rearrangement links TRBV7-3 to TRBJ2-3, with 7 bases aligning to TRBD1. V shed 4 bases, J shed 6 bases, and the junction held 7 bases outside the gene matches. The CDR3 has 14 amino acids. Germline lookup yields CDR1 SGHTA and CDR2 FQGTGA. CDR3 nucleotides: TGTGCCAGCAGCTCGACAGGGTGGATGGATACGCAGTATTTT. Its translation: CASSSTGWMDTQYF.

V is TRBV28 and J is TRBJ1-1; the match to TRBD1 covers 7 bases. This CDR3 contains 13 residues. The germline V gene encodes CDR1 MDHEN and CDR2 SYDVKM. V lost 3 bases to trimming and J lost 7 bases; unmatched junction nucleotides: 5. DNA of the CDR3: TGTGCCAGCAGTTTCCTTGGACAGGATGAAGCTTTCTTT. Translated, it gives CASSFLGQDEAFF.

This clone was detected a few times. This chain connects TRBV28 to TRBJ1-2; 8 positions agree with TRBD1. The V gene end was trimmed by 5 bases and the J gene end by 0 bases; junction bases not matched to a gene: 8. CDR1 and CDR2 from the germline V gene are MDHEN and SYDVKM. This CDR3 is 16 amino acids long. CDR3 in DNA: TGTGCCAGCAGTGACAGGGGCGCAAAGACTAACTATGGCTACACCTTC. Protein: CASSDRGAKTNYGYTF.

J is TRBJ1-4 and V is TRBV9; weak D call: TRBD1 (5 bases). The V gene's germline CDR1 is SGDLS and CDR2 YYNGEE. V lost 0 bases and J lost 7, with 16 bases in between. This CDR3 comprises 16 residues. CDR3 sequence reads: CASSVAGPGPSEKLFF. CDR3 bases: TGTGCCAGCAGCGTAGCAGGGCCAGGGCCAAGTGAAAAACTGTTTTTT.

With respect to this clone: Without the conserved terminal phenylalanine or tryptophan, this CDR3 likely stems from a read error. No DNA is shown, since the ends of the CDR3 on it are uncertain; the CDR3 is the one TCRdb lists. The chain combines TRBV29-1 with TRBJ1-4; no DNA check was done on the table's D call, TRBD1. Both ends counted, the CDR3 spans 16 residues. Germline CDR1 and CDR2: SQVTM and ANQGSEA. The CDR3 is CSVAVRAEDRGEKMFL.

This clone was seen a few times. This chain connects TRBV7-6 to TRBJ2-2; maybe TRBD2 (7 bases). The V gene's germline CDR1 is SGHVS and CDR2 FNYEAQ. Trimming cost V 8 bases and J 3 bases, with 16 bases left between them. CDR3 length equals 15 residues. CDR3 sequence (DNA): TGTGCCAGCCGGACCGTAGGGGGGGACACCGGGGAGCTGTTTTTT. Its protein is CASRTVGGDTGELFF.

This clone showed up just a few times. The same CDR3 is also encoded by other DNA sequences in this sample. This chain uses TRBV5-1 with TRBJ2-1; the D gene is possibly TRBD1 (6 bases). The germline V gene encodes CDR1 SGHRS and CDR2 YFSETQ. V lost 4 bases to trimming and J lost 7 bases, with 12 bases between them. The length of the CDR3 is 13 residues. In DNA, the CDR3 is TGCGCCAGCAGCCCCCAGGGGTTGAATGAGCAGTTCTTC. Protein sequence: CASSPQGLNEQFF.

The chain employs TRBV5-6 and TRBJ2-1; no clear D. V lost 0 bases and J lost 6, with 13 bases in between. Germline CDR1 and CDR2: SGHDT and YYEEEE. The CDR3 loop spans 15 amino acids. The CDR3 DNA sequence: TGTGCCAGCAGCTTGGGGAGAAGAACTACCAATGAGCAGTTCTTC. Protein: CASSLGRRTTNEQFF.

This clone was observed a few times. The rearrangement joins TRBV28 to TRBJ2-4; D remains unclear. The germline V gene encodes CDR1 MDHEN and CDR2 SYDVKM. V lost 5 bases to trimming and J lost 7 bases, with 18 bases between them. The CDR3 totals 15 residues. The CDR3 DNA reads TGTGCCAGCAGTCCCCTGGGCAGGCTGGGCAACATTCAGTACTTC. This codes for CASSPLGRLGNIQYF. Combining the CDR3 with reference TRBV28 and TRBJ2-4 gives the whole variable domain DVKVTQSSRYLVKRTGEKVFLECVQDMDHENMFWYRQDPGLGLRLIYFSYDVKMKEKGDIPEGYSVSREKKERFSLILESASTNQTSMYLCASSPLGRLGNIQYFGAGTRLSVL.

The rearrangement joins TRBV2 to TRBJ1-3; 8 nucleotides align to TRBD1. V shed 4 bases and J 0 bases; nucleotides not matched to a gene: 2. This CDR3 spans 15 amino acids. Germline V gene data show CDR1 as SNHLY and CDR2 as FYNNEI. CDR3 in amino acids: CASSVDRASGNTIYF. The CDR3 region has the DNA TGTGCCAGCAGTGTGGACAGGGCCTCTGGAAACACCATATATTTT.

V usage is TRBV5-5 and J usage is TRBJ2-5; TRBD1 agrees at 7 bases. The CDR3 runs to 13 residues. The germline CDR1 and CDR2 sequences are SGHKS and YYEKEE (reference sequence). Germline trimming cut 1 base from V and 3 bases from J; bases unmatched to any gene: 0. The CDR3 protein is CASSLTGEETQYF. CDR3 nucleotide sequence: TGTGCCAGCAGCTTGACAGGGGAAGAGACCCAGTACTTC. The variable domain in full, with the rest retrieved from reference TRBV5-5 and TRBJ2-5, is DAGVTQSPTHLIKTRGQQVTLRCSPISGHKSVSWYQQVLGQGPQFIFQYYEKEERGRGNFPDRFSARQFPNYSSELNVNALLLGDSALYLCASSLTGEETQYFGPGTRLLVL.